This TCR beta chain was identified in a study of post-analysis software for immune sequencing data. Across the whole study: Courses of disease covered relapsing-remitting, secondary progressive and progressive-relapsing multiple sclerosis.

CDR3 length equals 11 residues. Germline CDR1 SNHLY, CDR2 FYNNEI. Trimming at V came to 8 bases and at J to 4 bases, leaving 1 base not matched to a gene. This clonotype came up a few times. The antigen is unknown. The TCR beta cDNA libraries contained unique molecular identifiers. Roughly 0.5 million cDNA molecules were obtained from 1 to 10 million T cells. TCRdb called the PCR reads again in MiXCR, with one record for every CDR3 protein. The repertoire holds 350,000 to 450,000 distinct CDR3 sequences, with 39% as singletons. Overall study findings and caveats: Elevated frequency relative to controls characterized 4 or 5 TRBV segments in patients, TRBV5-6, TRBV5-1 and TRBV20-1 among them. Among multiple sclerosis patients, normalized Chao1 diversity was significantly below that of controls. Under the F measure, samples that were prepared in one batch clustered strongly together.

This sequence originates from a girl aged 2-15 years with multiple sclerosis. J is TRBJ2-7 and V is TRBV2; TRBD2 agrees at 8 bases. Material for sequencing was blood. The CDR3 DNA reads as TGTGCCAGCGGACTAGCTTACGAGCAGTACTTC. Its protein is CASGLAYEQYF.